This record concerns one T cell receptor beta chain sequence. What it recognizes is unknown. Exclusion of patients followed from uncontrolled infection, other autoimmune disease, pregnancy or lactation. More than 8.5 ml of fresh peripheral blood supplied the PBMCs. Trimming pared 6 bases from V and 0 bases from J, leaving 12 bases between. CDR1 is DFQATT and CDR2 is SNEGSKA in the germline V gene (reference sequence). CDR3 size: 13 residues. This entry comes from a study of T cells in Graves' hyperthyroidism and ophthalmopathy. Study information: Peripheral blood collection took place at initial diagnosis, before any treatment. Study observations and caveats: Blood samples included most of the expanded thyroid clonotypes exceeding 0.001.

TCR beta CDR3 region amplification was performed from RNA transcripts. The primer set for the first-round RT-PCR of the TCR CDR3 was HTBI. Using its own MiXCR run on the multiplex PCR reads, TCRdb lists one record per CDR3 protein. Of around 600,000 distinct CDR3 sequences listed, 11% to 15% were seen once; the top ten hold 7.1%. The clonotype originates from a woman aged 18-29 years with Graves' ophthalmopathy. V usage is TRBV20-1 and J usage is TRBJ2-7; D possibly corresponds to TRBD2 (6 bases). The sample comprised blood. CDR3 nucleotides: TGCAGTGCGGCGGGGCCGAGCTCCTACGAGCAGTACTTC. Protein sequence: CSAAGPSSYEQYF.